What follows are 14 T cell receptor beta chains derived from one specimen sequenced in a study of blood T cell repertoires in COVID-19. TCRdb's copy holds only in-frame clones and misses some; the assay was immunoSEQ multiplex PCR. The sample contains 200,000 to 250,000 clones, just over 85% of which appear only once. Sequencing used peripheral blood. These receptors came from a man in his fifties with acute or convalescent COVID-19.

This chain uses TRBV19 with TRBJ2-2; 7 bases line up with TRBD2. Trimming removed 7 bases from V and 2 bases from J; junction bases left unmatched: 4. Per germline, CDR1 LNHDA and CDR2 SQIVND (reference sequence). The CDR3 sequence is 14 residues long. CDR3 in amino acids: CASKGRVNTGELFF. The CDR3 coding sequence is TGTGCCAGTAAGGGGAGGGTTAACACCGGGGAGCTGTTTTTT.

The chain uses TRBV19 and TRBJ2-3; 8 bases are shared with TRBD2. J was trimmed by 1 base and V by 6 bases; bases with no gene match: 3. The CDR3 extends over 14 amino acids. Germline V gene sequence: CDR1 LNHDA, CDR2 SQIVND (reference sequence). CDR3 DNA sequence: TGTGCCAGTAGAGGAGCGGGGGGCACAGATACGCAGTATTTT. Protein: CASRGAGGTDTQYF.

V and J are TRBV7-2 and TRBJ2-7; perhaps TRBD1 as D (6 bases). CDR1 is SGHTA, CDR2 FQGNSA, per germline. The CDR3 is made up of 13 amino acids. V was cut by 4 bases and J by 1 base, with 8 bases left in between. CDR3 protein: CASSSDRSYEQYF. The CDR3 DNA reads TGTGCCAGCAGCTCCGACAGGTCCTACGAGCAGTACTTC. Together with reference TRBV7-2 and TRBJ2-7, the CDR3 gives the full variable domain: GAGVSQSPSNKVTEKGKDVELRCDPISGHTALYWYRQSLGQGLEFLIYFQGNSAPDKSGLPSDRFSAERTGGSVSTLTIQRTQQEDSAVYLCASSSDRSYEQYFGPGTRLTVT.

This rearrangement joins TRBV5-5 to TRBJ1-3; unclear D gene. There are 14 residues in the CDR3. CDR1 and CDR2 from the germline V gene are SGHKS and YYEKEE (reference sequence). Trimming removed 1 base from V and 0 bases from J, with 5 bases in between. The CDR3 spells CASSLSSSGNTIYF. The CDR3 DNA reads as TGTGCCAGCAGCTTGAGTAGCTCTGGAAACACCATATATTTT. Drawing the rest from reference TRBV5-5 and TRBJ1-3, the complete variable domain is DAGVTQSPTHLIKTRGQQVTLRCSPISGHKSVSWYQQVLGQGPQFIFQYYEKEERGRGNFPDRFSARQFPNYSSELNVNALLLGDSALYLCASSLSSSGNTIYFGEGSWLTVV.

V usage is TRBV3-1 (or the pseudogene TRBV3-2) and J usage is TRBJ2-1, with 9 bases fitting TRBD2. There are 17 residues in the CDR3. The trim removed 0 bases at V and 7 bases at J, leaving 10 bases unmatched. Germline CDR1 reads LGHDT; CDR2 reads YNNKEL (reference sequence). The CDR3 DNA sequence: TGTGCCAGCAGCCAAGAGGTGGGAGCGGGGGGAAGAAATGAGCAGTTCTTC. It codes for CASSQEVGAGGRNEQFF.

CDR3 sequence reads: CASKRQGNYGYTF. As DNA, the CDR3 is TGTGCCAGCAAGAGACAGGGAAACTATGGCTACACCTTC. The chain combines TRBV6-5 with TRBJ1-2; 7 bases line up with TRBD1. Germline lookup yields CDR1 MNHEY and CDR2 SVGAGI. Germline trimming cut 7 bases from V and 2 bases from J; bases unmatched to any gene: 4. This CDR3 region has 13 residues.

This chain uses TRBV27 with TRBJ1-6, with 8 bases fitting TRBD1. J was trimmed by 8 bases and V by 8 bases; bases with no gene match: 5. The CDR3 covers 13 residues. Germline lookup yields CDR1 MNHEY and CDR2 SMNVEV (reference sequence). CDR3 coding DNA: TGTGCCAGCTCAGACAGGGGTTATTCACCCCTCCACTTT. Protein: CASSDRGYSPLHF.

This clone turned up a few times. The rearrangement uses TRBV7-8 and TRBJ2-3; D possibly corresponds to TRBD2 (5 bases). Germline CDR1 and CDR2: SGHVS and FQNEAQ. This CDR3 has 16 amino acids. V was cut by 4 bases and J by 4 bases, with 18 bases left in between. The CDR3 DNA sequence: TGTGCCAGCAGCTCCCGGGGTTGGAGAGACGCAGATACGCAGTATTTT. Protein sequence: CASSSRGWRDADTQYF.

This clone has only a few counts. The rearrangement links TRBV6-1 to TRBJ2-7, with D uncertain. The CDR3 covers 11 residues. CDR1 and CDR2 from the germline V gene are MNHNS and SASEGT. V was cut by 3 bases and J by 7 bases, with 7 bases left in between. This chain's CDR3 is CASSDRKEQYF. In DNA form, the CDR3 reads TGTGCCAGCAGTGACAGGAAAGAGCAGTACTTC.

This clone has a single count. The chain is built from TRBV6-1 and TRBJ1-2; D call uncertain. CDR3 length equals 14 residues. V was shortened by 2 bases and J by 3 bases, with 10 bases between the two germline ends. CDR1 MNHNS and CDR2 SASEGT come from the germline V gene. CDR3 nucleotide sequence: TGTGCCAGCAGTGAACGCGCAACAGACTATGGCTACACCTTC. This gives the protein CASSERATDYGYTF.

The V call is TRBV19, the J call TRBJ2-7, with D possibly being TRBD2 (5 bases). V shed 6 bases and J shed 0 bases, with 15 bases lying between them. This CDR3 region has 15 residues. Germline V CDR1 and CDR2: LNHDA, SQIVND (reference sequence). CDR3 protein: CASSKYGENSYEQYF. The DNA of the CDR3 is TGTGCCAGTAGCAAATACGGGGAGAACTCCTACGAGCAGTACTTC.

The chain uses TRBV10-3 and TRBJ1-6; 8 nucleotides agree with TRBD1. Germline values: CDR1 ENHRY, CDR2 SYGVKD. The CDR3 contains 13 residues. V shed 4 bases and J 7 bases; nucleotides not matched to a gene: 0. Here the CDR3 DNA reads TGTGCCATCAGTGGGACAGGGAATTCACCCCTCCACTTT. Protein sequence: CAISGTGNSPLHF.

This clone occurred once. CDR3 residues: CSVKLDGYTF. CDR3 bases: TGCAGTGTGAAGCTCGATGGCTACACCTTC. J is TRBJ1-2 and V is TRBV20-1; D is unclear. Looked up from germline, CDR1 is DFQATT and CDR2 is SNEGSKA (reference sequence). The CDR3 is 10 amino acids. V was cut by 7 bases and J by 6 bases, with 9 bases left in between.

CDR3 sequence (DNA): TGTGCCAGCACGGGGTTGAACACTGAAGCTTTCTTT. Translation gives CASTGLNTEAFF. The V and J genes are TRBV9 and TRBJ1-1; D is unresolved. V lost 6 bases to trimming and J lost 0 bases, with 6 bases between them. The length of the CDR3 is 12 residues. CDR1 is SGDLS, CDR2 YYNGEE, per germline.